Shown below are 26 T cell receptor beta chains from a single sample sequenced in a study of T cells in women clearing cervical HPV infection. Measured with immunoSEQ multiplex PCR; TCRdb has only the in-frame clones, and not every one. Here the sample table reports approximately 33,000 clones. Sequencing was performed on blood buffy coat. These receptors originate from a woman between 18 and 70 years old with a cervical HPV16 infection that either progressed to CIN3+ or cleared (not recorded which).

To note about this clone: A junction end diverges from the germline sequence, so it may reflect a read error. CDR3 bases read: TGTGCCAGCAGCTTCTCGACAGTCCACAGTTTGTCCGGAGAG. Translated: CASSFSTVHSLSGE. The full CDR3 protein reads CASSFSTVHSLSGELFF. This chain joins TRBV7-3 and TRBJ2-2, with D possibly matching TRBD1 (5 bases). The CDR3 end is not reached by the read, which stops 3 residues before it; the germline J gene fills it in. This CDR3 contains 17 residues. Germline CDR1 is SGHTA and CDR2 is FQGTGA.

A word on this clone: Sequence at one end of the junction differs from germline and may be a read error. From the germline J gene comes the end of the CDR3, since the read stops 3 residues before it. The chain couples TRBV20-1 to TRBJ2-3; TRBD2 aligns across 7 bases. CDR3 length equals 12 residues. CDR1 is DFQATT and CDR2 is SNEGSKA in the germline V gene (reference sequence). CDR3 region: CSAPTSSETQYF. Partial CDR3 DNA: TGCAGTGCTCCGACTAGCTCAGAGACG.

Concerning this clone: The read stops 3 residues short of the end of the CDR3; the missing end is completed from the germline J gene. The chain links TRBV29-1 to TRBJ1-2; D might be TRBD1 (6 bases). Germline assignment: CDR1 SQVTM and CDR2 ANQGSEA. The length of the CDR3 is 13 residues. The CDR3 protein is CSVGGGLIQGYTF. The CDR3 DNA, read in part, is TGCAGCGTTGGTGGGGGCCTTATTCAGGGC.

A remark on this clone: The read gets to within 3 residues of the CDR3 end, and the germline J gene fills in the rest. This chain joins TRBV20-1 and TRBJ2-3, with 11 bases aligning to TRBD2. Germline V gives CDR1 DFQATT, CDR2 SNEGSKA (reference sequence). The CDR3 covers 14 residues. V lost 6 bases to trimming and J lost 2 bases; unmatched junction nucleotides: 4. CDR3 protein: CSALTSGATDTQYF. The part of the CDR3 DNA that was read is TGCAGTGCCCTGACTAGCGGGGCCACAGATACG.

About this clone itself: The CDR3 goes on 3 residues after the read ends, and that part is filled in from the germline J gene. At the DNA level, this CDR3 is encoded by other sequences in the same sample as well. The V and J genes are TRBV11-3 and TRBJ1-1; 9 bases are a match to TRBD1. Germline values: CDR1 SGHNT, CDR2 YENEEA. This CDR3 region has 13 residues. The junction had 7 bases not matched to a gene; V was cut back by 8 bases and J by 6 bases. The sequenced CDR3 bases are TGTGCCAGCCAAGACAGGGGGTCCGCTGAA. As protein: CASQDRGSAE. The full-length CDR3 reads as CASQDRGSAEAFF.

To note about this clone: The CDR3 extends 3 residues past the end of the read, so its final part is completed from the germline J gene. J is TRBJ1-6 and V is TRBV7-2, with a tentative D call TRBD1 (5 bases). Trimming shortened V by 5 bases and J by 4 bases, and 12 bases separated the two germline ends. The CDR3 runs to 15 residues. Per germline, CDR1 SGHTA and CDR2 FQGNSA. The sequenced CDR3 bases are TGTGCCAGCAGCCTCCCACAGGTGTATAATTCACCC. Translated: CASSLPQVYNSP. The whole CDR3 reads CASSLPQVYNSPLHF.

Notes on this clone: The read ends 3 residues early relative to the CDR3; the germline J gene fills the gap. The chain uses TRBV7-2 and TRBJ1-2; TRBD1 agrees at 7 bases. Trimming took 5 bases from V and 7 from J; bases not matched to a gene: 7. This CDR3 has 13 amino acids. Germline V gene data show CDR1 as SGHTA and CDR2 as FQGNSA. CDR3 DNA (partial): TGTGCCAGCAGCGCCCGACCAGGGGGTGGC. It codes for CASSARPGGG. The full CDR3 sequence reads CASSARPGGGYTF.

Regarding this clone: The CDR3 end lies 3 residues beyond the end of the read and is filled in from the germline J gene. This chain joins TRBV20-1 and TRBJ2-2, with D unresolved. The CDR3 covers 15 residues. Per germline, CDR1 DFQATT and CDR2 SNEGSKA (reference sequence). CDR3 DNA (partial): TGCAGTGCTAGAGATTTTAGAGCAACTAATGAAAAG. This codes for CSARDFRATNEK. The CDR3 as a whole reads CSARDFRATNEKLFF.

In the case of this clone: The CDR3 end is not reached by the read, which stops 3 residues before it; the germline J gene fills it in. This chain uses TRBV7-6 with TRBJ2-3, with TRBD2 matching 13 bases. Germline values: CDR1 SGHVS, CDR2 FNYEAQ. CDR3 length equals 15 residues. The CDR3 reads CASTGTSGTKETQYF. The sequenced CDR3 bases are TGTGCCAGCACTGGGACTAGCGGGACCAAAGAGACG. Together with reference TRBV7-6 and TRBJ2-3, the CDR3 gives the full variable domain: GAGVSQSPRYKVTKRGQDVALRCDPISGHVSLYWYRQALGQGPEFLTYFNYEAQQDKSGLPNDRFSAERPEGSISTLTIQRTEQRDSAMYRCASTGTSGTKETQYFGPGTRLTVL.

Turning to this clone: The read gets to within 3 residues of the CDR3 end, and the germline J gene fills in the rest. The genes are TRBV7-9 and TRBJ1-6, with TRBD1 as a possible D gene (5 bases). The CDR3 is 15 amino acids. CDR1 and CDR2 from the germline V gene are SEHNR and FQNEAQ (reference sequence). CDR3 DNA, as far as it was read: TGTGCCAGCAGCCCGGGGGGGAGTTATCCCCTCACC. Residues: CASSPGGSYPLT. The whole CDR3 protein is CASSPGGSYPLTLHF.

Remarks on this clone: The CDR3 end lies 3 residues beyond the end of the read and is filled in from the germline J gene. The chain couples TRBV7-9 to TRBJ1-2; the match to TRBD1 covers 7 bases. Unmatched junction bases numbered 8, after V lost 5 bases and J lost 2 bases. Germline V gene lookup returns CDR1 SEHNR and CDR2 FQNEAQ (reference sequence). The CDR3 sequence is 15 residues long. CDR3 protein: CASSTRQGINYGYTF. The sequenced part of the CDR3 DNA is TGTGCCAGCAGCACCCGACAGGGTATAAACTATGGC.

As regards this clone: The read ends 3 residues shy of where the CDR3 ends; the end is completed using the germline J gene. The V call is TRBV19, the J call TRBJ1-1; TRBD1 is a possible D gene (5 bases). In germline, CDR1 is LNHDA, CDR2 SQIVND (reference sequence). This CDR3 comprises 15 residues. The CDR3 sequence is CASSIEDKRRDTAFF. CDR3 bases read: TGTGCCAGTAGTATAGAGGACAAGAGGAGAGATACG.

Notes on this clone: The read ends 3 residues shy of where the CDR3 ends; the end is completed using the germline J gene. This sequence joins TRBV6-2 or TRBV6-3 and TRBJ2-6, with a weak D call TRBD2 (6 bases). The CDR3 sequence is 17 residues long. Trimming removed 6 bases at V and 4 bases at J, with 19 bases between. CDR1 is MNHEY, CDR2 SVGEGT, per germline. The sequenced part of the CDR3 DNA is TGTGCCAGCAGGCCCTCGGGGCTAGCGTACGGGGCCAACGTC. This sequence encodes CASRPSGLAYGANV. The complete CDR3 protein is CASRPSGLAYGANVLTF.

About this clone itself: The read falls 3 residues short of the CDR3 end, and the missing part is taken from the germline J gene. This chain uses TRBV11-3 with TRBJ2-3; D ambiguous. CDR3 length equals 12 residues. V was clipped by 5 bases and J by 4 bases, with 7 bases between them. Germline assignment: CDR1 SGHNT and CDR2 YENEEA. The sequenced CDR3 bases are TGTGCCAGCAGCCTCCTATCAGATACG. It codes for CASSLLSDT. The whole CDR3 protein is CASSLLSDTQYF.

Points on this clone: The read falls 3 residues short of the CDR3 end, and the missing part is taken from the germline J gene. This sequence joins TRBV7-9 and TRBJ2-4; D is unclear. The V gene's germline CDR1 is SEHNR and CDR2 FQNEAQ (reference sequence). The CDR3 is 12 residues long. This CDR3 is CASSLKTYDQYF. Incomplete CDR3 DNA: TGTGCCAGCAGCTTAAAAACCTATGAT. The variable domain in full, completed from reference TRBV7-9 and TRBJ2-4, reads DTGVSQNPRHKITKRGQNVTFRCDPISEHNRLYWYRQTLGQGPEFLTYFQNEAQLEKSRLLSDRFSAERPKGSFSTLEIQRTEQGDSAMYLCASSLKTYDQYFGAGTRLSVL.

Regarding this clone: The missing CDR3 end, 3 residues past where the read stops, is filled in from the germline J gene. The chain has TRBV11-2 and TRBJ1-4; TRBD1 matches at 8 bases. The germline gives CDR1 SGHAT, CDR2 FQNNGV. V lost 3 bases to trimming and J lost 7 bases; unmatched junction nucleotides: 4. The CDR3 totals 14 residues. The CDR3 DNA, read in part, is TGTGCCAGCAGCTTTGGGACAGGACTTGAAAAA. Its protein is CASSFGTGLEK. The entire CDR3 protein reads CASSFGTGLEKLFF.

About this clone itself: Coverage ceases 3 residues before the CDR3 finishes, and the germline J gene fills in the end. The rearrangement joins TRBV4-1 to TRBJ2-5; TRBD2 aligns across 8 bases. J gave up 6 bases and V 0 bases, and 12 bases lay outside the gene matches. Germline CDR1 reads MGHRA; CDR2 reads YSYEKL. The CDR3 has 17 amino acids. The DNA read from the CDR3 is TGCGCCAGCAGCCAAGAAGGACTAGCTCTTATCGCAAAGACC. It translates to CASSQEGLALIAKT. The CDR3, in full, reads CASSQEGLALIAKTQYF.

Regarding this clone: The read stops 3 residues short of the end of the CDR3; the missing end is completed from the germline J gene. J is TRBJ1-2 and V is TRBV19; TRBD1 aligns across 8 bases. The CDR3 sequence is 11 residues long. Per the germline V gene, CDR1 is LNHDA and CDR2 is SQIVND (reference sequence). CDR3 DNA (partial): TGTGCCACAGGGGGCTGGGGCGAC. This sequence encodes CATGGWGD. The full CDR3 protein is CATGGWGDYTF. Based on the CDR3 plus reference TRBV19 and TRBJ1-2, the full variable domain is DGGITQSPKYLFRKEGQNVTLSCEQNLNHDAMYWYRQDPGQGLRLIYYSQIVNDFQKGDIAEGYSVSREKKESFPLTVTSAQKNPTAFYLCATGGWGDYTFGSGTRLTVV.

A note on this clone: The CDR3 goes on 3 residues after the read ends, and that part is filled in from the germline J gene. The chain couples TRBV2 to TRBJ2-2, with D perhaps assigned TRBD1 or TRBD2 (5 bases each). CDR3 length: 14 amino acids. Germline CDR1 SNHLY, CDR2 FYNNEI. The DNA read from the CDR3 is TGTGCCAGCATGGGGAGCTCTGGGGCCAACGTG. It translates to CASMGSSGANV. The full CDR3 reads CASMGSSGANVLFF. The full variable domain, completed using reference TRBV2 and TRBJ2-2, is EPEVTQTPSHQVTQMGQEVILRCVPISNHLYFYWYRQILGQKVEFLVSFYNNEISEKSEIFDDQFSVERPDGSNFTLKIRSTKLEDSAMYFCASMGSSGANVLFFGEGSRLTVL.

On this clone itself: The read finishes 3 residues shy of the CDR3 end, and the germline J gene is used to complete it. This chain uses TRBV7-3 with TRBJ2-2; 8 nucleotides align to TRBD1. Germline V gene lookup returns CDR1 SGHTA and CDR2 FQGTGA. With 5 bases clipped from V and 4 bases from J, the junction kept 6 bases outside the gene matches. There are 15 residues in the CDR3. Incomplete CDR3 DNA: TGTGCCAGCAGCCGACAGGGGACCGCCACCGGGGAG. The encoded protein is CASSRQGTATGE. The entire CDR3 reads CASSRQGTATGELFF.

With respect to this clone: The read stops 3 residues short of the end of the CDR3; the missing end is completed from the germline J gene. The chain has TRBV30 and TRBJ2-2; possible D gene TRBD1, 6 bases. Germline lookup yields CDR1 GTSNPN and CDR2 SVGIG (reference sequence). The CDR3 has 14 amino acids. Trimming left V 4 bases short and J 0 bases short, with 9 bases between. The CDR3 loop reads CAWNRDSNTGELFF. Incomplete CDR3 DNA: TGTGCCTGGAACAGGGATTCGAACACCGGGGAG.

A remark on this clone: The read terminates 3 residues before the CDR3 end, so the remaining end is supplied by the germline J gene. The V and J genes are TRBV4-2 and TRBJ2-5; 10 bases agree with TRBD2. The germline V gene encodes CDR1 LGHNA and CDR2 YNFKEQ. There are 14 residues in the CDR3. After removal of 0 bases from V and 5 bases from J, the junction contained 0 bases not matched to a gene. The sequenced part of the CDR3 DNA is TGTGCCAGCAGCCAAGAACTAGCGGGGGAGACC. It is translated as CASSQELAGET. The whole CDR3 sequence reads CASSQELAGETQYF.

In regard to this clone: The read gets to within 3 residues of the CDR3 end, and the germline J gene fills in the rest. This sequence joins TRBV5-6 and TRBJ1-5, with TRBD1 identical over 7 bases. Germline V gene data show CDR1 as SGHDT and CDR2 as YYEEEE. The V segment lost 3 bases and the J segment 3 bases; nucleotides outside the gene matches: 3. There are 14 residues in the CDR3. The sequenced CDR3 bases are TGTGCCAGCAGCTCGGGACAGATCAATCAGCCC. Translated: CASSSGQINQP. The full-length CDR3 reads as CASSSGQINQPQHF. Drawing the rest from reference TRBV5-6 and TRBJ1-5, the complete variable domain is DAGVTQSPTHLIKTRGQQVTLRCSPKSGHDTVSWYQQALGQGPQFIFQYYEEEERQRGNFPDRFSGHQFPNYSSELNVNALLLGDSALYLCASSSGQINQPQHFGDGTRLSIL.

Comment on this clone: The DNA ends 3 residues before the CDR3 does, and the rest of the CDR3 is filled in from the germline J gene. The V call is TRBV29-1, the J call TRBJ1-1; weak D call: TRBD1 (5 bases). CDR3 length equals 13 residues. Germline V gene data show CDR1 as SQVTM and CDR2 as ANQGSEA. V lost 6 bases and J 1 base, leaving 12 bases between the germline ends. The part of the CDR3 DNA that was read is TGCAGCGTGCTGCCAGGGTGGAACACTGAA. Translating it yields CSVLPGWNTE. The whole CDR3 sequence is CSVLPGWNTEAFF.

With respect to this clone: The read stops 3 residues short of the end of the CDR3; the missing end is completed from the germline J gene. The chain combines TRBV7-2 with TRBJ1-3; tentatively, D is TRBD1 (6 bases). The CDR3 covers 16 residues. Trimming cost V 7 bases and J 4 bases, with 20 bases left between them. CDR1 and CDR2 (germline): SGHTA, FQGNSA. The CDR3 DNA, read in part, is TGTGCCAGCACCCTAGCCGGGACAAACCCGGGAAACACC. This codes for CASTLAGTNPGNT. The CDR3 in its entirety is CASTLAGTNPGNTIYF.

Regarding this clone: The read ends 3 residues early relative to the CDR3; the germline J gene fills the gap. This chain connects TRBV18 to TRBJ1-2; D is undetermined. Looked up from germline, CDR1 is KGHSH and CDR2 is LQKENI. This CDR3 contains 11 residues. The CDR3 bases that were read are TGTGCCAGCTCAAACACAGATACC. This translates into CASSNTDT. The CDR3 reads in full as CASSNTDTYTF.